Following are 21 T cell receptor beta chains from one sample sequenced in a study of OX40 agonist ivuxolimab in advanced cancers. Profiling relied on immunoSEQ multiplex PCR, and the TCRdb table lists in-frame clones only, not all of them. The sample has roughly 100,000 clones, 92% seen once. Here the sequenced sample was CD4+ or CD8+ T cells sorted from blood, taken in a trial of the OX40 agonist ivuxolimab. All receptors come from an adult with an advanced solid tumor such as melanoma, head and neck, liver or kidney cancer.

The CDR3 DNA follows: TGTGCCAGCAGCTCGGGGGGAGGCTACGAGCAGTACTTC. Protein: CASSSGGGYEQYF. This chain joins TRBV7-6 and TRBJ2-7; 7 nucleotides line up with TRBD2. The CDR3 runs to 13 residues. Trimming took 4 bases from V and 3 from J; bases not matched to a gene: 3. Germline CDR1 is SGHVS and CDR2 is FNYEAQ.

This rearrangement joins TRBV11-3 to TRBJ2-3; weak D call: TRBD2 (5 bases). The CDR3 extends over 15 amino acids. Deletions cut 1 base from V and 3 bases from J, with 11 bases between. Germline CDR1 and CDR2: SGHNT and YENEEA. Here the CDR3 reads CASSLVGDETDTQYF. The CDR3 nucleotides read TGTGCCAGCAGCTTAGTCGGGGATGAGACAGATACGCAGTATTTT.

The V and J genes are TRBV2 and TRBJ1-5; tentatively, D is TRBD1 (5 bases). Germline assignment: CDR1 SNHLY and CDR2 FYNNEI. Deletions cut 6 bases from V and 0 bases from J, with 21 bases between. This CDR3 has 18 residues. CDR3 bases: TGTGCCAGCAGCGGGGACCGTGGATATACCTATAGCAATCAGCCCCAGCATTTT. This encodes CASSGDRGYTYSNQPQHF.

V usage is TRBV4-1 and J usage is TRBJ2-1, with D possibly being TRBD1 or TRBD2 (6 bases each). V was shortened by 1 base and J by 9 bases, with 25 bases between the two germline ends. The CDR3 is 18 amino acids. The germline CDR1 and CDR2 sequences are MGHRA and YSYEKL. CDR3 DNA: TGCGCCAGCAGCCAAGTGGAAGTAGGGGGGAGCTCTCAAAGTGAGCAGTTCTTC. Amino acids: CASSQVEVGGSSQSEQFF.

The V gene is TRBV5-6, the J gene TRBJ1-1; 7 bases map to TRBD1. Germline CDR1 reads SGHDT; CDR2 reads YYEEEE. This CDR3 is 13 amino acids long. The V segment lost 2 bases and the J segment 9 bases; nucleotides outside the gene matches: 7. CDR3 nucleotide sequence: TGTGCCAGCAGCTTAGGGACAGTTGGTAAAGCTTTCTTT. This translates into CASSLGTVGKAFF.

This chain's CDR3 is CATYSTASNSPLHF. The CDR3, as DNA: TGTGCCACTTACTCGACAGCCTCAAATTCACCCCTCCACTTT. The rearrangement uses TRBV27 and TRBJ1-6; TRBD1 is a possible D gene (5 bases). Germline assignment: CDR1 MNHEY and CDR2 SMNVEV (reference sequence). The germline V and J ends were trimmed by 10 bases and 7 bases, with 17 bases remaining between them. The CDR3 runs to 14 residues.

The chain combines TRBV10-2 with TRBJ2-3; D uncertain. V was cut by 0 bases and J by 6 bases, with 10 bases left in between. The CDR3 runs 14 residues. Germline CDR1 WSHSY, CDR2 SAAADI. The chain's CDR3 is CASSESSVRDTQYF. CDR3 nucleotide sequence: TGCGCCAGCAGTGAGTCGTCTGTGAGGGATACGCAGTATTTT.

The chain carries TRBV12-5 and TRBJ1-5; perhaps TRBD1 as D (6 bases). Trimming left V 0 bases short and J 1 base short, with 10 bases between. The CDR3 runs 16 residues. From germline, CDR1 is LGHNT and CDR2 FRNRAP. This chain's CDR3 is CASGLVGAGSNQPQHF. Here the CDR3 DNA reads TGTGCTAGTGGTTTGGTGGGGGCGGGAAGCAATCAGCCCCAGCATTTT.

DNA of the CDR3: TGTGCCACCAGCAGAGCTCGACAATCGAACACTGAAGCTTTCTTT. Residues: CATSRARQSNTEAFF. The rearrangement joins TRBV15 to TRBJ1-1; D unresolved. Between the trimmed V and J ends, which lost 1 base and 1 base, there was a span of 10 bases. CDR1 is LNHNV and CDR2 is YYDKDF in the germline V gene (reference sequence). The CDR3 covers 15 residues.

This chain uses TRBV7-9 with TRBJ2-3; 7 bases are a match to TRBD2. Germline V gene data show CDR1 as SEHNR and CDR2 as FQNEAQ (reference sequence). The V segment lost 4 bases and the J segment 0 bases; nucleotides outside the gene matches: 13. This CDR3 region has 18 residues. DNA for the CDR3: TGTGCCAGCAGCTCATGGGAGGGGATTCGCACAAGCACAGATACGCAGTATTTT. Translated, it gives CASSSWEGIRTSTDTQYF.

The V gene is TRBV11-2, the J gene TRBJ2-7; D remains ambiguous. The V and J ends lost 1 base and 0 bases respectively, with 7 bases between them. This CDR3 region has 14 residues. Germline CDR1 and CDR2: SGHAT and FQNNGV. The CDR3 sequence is CASSLVAPSYEQYF. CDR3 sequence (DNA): TGTGCCAGCAGCTTAGTGGCCCCCTCCTACGAGCAGTACTTC.

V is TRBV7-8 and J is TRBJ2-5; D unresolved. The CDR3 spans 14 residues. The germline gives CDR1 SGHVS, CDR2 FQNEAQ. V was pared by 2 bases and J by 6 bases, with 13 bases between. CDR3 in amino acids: CASSLLDRQKTQYF. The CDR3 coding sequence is TGTGCCAGCAGCTTATTGGACCGTCAAAAGACCCAGTACTTC.

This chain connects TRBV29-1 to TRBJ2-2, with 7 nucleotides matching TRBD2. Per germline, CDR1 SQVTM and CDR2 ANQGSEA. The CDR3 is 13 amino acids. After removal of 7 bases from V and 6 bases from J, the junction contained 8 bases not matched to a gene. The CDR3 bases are TGCAGCGCAACCCCGGGGAGGGCCGGGGAGCTGTTTTTT. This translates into CSATPGRAGELFF.

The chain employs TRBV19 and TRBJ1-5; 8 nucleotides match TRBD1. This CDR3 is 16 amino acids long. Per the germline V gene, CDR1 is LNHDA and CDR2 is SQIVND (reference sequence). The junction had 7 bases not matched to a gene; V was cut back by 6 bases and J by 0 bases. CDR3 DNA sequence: TGTGCCAGTAGACCAGGGGGCGGGTATAGCAATCAGCCCCAGCATTTT. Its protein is CASRPGGGYSNQPQHF.

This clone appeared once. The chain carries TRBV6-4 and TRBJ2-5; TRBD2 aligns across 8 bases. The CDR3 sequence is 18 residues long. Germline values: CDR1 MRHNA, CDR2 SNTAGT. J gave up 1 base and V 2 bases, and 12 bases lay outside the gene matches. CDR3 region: CASSDRLRITSGQETQYF. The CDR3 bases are TGTGCCAGCAGTGACCGTTTGAGGATCACTAGCGGCCAAGAGACCCAGTACTTC.

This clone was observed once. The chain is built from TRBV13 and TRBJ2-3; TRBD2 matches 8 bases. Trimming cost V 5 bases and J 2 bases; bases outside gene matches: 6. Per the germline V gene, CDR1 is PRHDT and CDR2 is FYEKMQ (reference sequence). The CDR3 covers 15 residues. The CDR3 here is CASSPSGGNTDTQYF. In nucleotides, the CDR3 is TGTGCCAGCAGCCCAAGCGGGGGCAACACAGATACGCAGTATTTT. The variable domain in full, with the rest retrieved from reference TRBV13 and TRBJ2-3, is AAGVIQSPRHLIKEKRETATLKCYPIPRHDTVYWYQQGPGQDPQFLISFYEKMQSDKGSIPDRFSAQQFSDYHSELNMSSLELGDSALYFCASSPSGGNTDTQYFGPGTRLTVL.

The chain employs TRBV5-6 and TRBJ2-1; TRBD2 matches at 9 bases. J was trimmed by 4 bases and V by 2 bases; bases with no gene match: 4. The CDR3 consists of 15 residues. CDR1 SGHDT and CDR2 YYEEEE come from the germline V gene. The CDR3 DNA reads TGTGCCAGCAGCTTTGAGACTAGCGGTTACAATGAGCAGTTCTTC. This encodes CASSFETSGYNEQFF.

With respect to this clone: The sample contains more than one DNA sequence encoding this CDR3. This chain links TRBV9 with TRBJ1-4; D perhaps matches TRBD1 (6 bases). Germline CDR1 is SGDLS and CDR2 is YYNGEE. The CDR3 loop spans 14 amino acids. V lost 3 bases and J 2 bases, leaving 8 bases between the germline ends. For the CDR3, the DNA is TGTGCCAGCAGCGAGGGGGGGACTAATGAAAAACTGTTTTTT. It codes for CASSEGGTNEKLFF.

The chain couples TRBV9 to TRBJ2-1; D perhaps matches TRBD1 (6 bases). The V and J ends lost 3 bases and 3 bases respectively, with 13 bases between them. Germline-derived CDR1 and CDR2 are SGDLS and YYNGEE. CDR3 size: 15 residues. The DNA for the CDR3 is TGTGCCAGCAGCGGCAGGGGCCAGTACTACAATGAGCAGTTCTTC. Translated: CASSGRGQYYNEQFF.

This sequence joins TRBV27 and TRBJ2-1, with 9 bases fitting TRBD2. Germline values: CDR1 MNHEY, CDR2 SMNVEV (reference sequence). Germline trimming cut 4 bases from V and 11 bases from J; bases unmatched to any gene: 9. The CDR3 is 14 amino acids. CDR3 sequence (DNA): TGTGCCAGCAGTTCTTTAGCGGGAGAGAGCCAGCAGTTCTTC. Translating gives CASSSLAGESQQFF.

The DNA for the CDR3 is TGTGCCAGCAGCTTGGCGGGGCTAGCGGGAGGGCCCTATGAGCAGTTCTTC. Amino acid sequence: CASSLAGLAGGPYEQFF. This chain links TRBV5-4 with TRBJ2-1, with 12 bases identical to TRBD2. The trim removed 0 bases at V and 8 bases at J, leaving 9 bases unmatched. Germline CDR1 reads SGHNT; CDR2 reads YYREEE (reference sequence). CDR3 length equals 17 residues. The full variable domain, its missing parts supplied by reference TRBV5-4 and TRBJ2-1, is ETGVTQSPTHLIKTRGQQVTLRCSSQSGHNTVSWYQQALGQGPQFIFQYYREEENGRGNFPPRFSGLQFPNYSSELNVNALELDDSALYLCASSLAGLAGGPYEQFFGPGTRLTVL.